The entry that follows covers one TCR beta chain sequence. Its antigen is still unknown. Nothing much larger sits one base from this clone, and base qualities are not available. The cohort was made up of about 670 healthy bone marrow donors. At the time of sampling, all cohort members were nominally healthy, though unrecorded immune exposures were likely present. The donor tested CMV seronegative and was one of the 352 seronegative cohort members. A peripheral blood sample was provided by each donor, and peripheral blood mononuclear cells were used for TCR beta sequencing. The Qiagen DNeasy Blood Extraction Kit was used to extract genomic DNA from the blood cell samples. CDR1 and CDR2, looked up from the germline V gene (reference sequence), are SGHNT and YYREEE. Including the terminal cysteine and phenylalanine, the CDR3 comprises 16 residues. This entry keeps only the CDR3 DNA: 48 bases, framed from base 1. V is pared back by 0 bases and J by 5 bases, with 17 bases lying between the germline termini.

This entry belongs to a study of cytomegalovirus exposure and HLA in healthy donors (dated by TCRdb to 2016 to 2017). Looking at the study overall: According to an earlier analysis of a few hundred of the donors, some 180 million T cells yielded some 110 million unique TCR beta sequences and about 280 Gb of sequence data. Roughly 300 gigabases of sequencing data and approximately 93 million unique TCR sequences were included in an early release covering over 600 HLA-typed donors. The genetic ancestry cluster associated with self-reported Caucasian donors included over 80% of the roughly 380 genotyped donors. The study aimed to test whether cataloging public T cell receptors could reveal signatures of past pathogen exposure. The T cell repertoires of 666 subjects were profiled by immunosequencing and related to cytomegalovirus serostatus. Along with the roughly 670-subject first cohort, a separate validation cohort of over 90 different subjects was used. High-throughput TCR immunosequencing, statistical association of individual TCRs with disease status, and machine learning were combined to predict cytomegalovirus infection status. To study patterns of TCR occurrence, a later analysis re-analyzed previously published TCR beta repertoires from just over 650 donors and added high-resolution HLA genotyping. Rather than drawing on any new phenotypic data, the later analysis identified candidate immune exposures from TCR beta sequences and the way those sequences occurred across donors. In an earlier analysis of a few hundred of the donors, high-throughput TCR beta sequencing was used to judge whether each TCR beta V gene segment behaved as functional or pseudogenic. Alongside the repertoire data, information on donor age, sex, ethnicity and CMV serostatus was compiled. In a later genetic analysis, genome-wide SNP genotypes for about three fifths of the 666 donors were used, and that subset was treated as a discovery cohort. Every repertoire in the discovery cohort had been generated on one and the same sequencing platform. HLA typing included class I and class II loci at four-digit resolution. The number of typed donors differed by locus: about 620-630 for A, B, C, DRB1 and DQB1; approximately 540 for DQA1; approximately 600 for DPA1; and about 450 for DPB1. Roughly 5 DR-DQ haplotypes were handled as single units for association and clustering because linkage in the cohort was strong. On average, roughly 250,000 unique TCR beta nucleotide sequences were sequenced per donor among 300 to 500 genotyped donors of the cohort, with roughly a sixth of those sequences being non-productive.

Library preparation used the immunoSEQ multiplex PCR assay. For the multiplex PCR, a mixture combining 60 forward primers for TCR Vbeta segments and 13 reverse primers for TCR Jbeta segments was used. A multiplex PCR assay on genomic DNA amplified the CDR3 region of rearranged TCR beta genes. On the Illumina HiSeq System, the amplified TCR beta libraries were sequenced as 87-base-pair reads. As for how the authors treated the data: A later analysis counted about 82 million unique TCR beta chains across the 700 or so repertoires, and some 11 million of these chains were shared by at least two donors. Raw reads were error-corrected and collapsed into unique sequences by a nearest-neighbor algorithm in which closely related sequences were merged to remove PCR and sequencing errors. CDR3 sequences were aligned to IMGT reference sequences to assign V, D and J gene segments. For a sequence to be retained, a match of at least six nucleotides was required to both a V gene segment and a J gene segment. Rearrangements were classified as productive when the CDR3 lacked stop codons and remained in frame with V and J, and all other rearrangements were classified as non-productive. Following IMGT convention, CDR3 was defined as the stretch from the second conserved V-encoded cysteine up to the conserved J-encoded phenylalanine. Sequences without an unambiguous match to a single V gene segment were excluded from the earlier analysis of almost 600 of the donors. In an earlier analysis of approximately 590 of the donors, V segments were called functional above 56.7% productive rearrangements and were called segregating when the between-donor standard deviation exceeded 5%. To diagnose cytomegalovirus status from the catalog of TCR beta chain sequences, a statistical classification framework was built. In a later analysis, V and J genes were assigned by comparing TCR nucleotide sequences against IMGT/GENE-DB human TR gene sequences. A later analysis assigned CDR3 sequences and most-parsimonious VDJ recombination scenarios with the TCRdist pipeline. In a later analysis, every TCR beta chain was defined by the combination of its CDR3 amino acid sequence and its V-gene family, and reads without a unique V-gene family were dropped. In a later analysis, approximately 590 highly shared, low-generation-probability nucleotide sequences were removed to address suspected cross-contamination and a sequencing artifact. In a later analysis, a clonal expansion index was calculated for each public chain from normalized within-repertoire ranks of inferred template counts. In a later analysis, generation probabilities were computed with a VDJ recombination model fitted to out-of-frame rearrangements, and the resulting probabilities were checked against IGoR. Hypergeometric tests were used in a later analysis to score TCR-TCR, TCR-HLA and TCR-CMV co-occurrence, with a repertoire-size bias correction applied to the TCR pairs. False discovery rates were estimated in a later analysis by permuting HLA or CMV assignments 20 times. In a later analysis, co-occurring TCRs were grouped with DBSCAN, and TCRdist sequence similarity was added when clustering was performed within HLA-allele-positive subsets. Repertoires with fewer than 30,000 or more than 120,000 public chains were left out of co-occurrence clustering, as were a handful of repertoires with anomalous nucleotide sharing. TCRdb holds this immuneACCESS table with in-frame rearrangements only. Some clones are missing; in checked studies, unresolved V genes explain under half, and the rest has no known cause. From that table come the V and J calls and clone size; the DNA was used to work out D and trimming. This sample holds 130,000 to 150,000 clones; approximately 71% were observed only once. The ten largest clones capture approximately 5% of the sample.

Results and caveats for the whole study, not just this receptor: A later analysis associated 15,000 to 20,000 TCR beta sequences with specific HLA alleles at a false discovery rate of 0.05. Sequencing depth was assumed to be roughly uniform across donors in the presence/absence analyses, though that assumption may not hold. A later analysis found that HLA-associated TCR beta chains were more clonally expanded and had lower generation probabilities than equally common non-associated chains. Some IMGT-functional V segments, including TRBV6-2 and TRBV6-3, could not be distinguished by the 87-base-pair reads and were therefore excluded. According to a later analysis, most CMV-associated TCR beta chains appeared to be HLA-restricted, and the HLA associations seemed to be driven largely by CMV exposure. It was suggested by the authors that the approach could potentially be generalized to other disease states and immunological phenotypes. Because some donors lacked HLA typing at each locus, the association tests relied only on the typed subset. According to a later analysis, TCR association rates differed among HLA loci, with DRB1 alleles showing the most associated TCRs and HLA-C alleles showing the fewest. The classifier was reported to diagnose cytomegalovirus status with high specificity and sensitivity in both the original cohort and the validation cohort. Most TCR sequences were seen in very few donors, while some public TCRs were found in many individuals. In an earlier analysis of some 540 of the donors, most TCR beta V segments appeared in productive rearrangements about 87% or about 30% of the time, broadly matching IMGT annotations. CMV serostatus was the only immune exposure information available for the cohort. The cohort was sequenced for TCR beta chains only, and without alpha or paired-chain data the features that could be detected were limited. In a later genetic analysis, fewer N-insertions in productive TCRs were reported among donors in an Asian-associated ancestry cluster than the roughly 700-donor mean. In vitro tests confirmed that a few of the cytomegalovirus-associated TCR beta chains recognize cytomegalovirus antigens. A later genetic analysis associated a missense DCLRE1C variant with V-gene and J-gene trimming of TCR beta chains, and an independent cohort replicated the association. A further reported finding was that TCR beta sequences accurately predicted the HLA-A and HLA-B alleles for most subjects in the first cohort. Strong co-occurrence of HLA alleles, especially DR and DQ, made assigning TCR associations to individual alleles difficult. Correlated functional status among segregating V segments might reflect linkage disequilibrium, but an unknown experimental factor could not be ruled out. Several of the top co-occurrence clusters appeared to be linked to parvovirus B19, influenza, CMV and Epstein-Barr virus, according to a later analysis. Because counts were too low, seventeen rarely observed V segments, including chromosome 9 orphons, were excluded from the earlier analysis of 587 of the donors. A group of highly shared sequence variants was considered likely to be a technical artifact of the sequencing pipeline. The study listed 164 TCR beta chains as associated with cytomegalovirus.

The chain links TRBV5-4 with TRBJ1-1, with a tentative D gene TRBD1 over 6 matching bases. The clonotype was recovered from a woman between 45 and 60 years old in good health and CMV-seronegative. The sequencing sample was made of PBMCs. The CDR3 sequence is CASSLGAGEFGTEAFF. The DNA reads as follows: TGTGCCAGCAGCTTGGGGGCAGGGGAGTTCGGAACTGAAGCTTTCTTT.